The 32 T cell receptor beta chains below come from one sample, sequenced in a study of blood T cell repertoires in COVID-19. This table comes from immunoSEQ multiplex PCR, and its TCRdb copy is limited to in-frame clones, with some not included. The sample has approximately 70,000 clones, around two thirds seen once. Sequenced sample: PBMCs or T cells enriched from blood (not recorded which). These receptor sequences come from a woman aged 55-69 years who had been exposed to COVID-19.

The chain joins TRBV5-3 to TRBJ1-2; D gene uncertain. TRBV5-3 is an ORF, with its function uncertain. This CDR3 contains 15 residues. The germline V and J ends were trimmed by 1 base and 4 bases, with 14 bases remaining between them. The CDR3 coding sequence is TGTGCCAGAAGCTTGTCAGGTGACGGCGTCTATGGCTACACCTTC. The encoded protein is CARSLSGDGVYGYTF.

The rearrangement joins TRBV2 to TRBJ1-5; D call uncertain. The CDR3 spans 12 residues. Per the germline V gene, CDR1 is SNHLY and CDR2 is FYNNEI. Trimming pared 1 base from V and 11 bases from J, leaving 9 bases between. CDR3 in DNA: TGTGCCAGCAGTGAAGACGCGGCGGCCCAGCATTTT. This sequence encodes CASSEDAAAQHF.

This chain connects TRBV19 to TRBJ1-2; D is unresolved. V was shortened by 2 bases and J by 11 bases, with 18 bases between the two germline ends. CDR3 length equals 14 residues. The germline CDR1 and CDR2 sequences are LNHDA and SQIVND (reference sequence). The CDR3 nucleotides read TGTGCCAGTAGTATAAGAGGATACTCGGAGGGTTACACCTTC. Encoded protein: CASSIRGYSEGYTF.

The J gene is TRBJ1-2, the V gene TRBV6-1; TRBD1 agrees at 7 bases. This CDR3 is built from 13 residues. Per the germline V gene, CDR1 is MNHNS and CDR2 is SASEGT. J lost 7 bases, V lost 3 bases, and 5 bases had no gene match. DNA for the CDR3: TGTGCCAGCAGTGATGCGACAGGGACTGGCTACACCTTC. Amino acids: CASSDATGTGYTF.

The chain combines TRBV7-2 with TRBJ2-3; TRBD2 matches 9 bases. With 5 bases clipped from V and 2 bases from J, the junction kept 11 bases outside the gene matches. The CDR3 spans 17 residues. Looked up from germline, CDR1 is SGHTA and CDR2 is FQGNSA. The CDR3 here is CASSPGLLAGPTDTQYF. The CDR3, as DNA: TGTGCCAGCAGCCCCGGCCTCCTAGCGGGGCCCACAGATACGCAGTATTTT.

The rearrangement uses TRBV28 and TRBJ1-3; 7 bases map to TRBD1. The CDR3 covers 14 residues. The J segment lost 1 base and the V segment lost 9 bases, leaving 6 bases of the junction unmatched. Germline CDR1 is MDHEN and CDR2 is SYDVKM. The CDR3 spells CASYRGRSGNTIYF. In DNA form, the CDR3 reads TGTGCCAGTTACAGGGGCAGATCTGGAAACACCATATATTTT.

The table lists this clone with a count of one. This chain joins TRBV5-1 and TRBJ2-2, with TRBD1 as a possible D gene (5 bases). The CDR3 has 13 amino acids. CDR1 SGHRS and CDR2 YFSETQ come from the germline V gene. The germline V and J ends were trimmed by 7 bases and 5 bases, with 12 bases remaining between them. The CDR3: CASSRGPTGELFF. CDR3 DNA sequence: TGCGCCAGCTCAAGGGGTCCAACCGGGGAGCTGTTTTTT.

CDR3: CASSLSLITDTQYF. CDR3 DNA: TGCGCCAGCAGCTTATCTCTAATCACAGATACGCAGTATTTT. V and J are TRBV5-1 and TRBJ2-3; D gene uncertain. CDR3 length: 14 amino acids. Between the trimmed V and J ends, which lost 2 bases and 2 bases, there was a span of 9 bases. Germline CDR1 SGHRS, CDR2 YFSETQ.

This chain joins TRBV29-1 and TRBJ1-4; 7 bases fit TRBD1. Losses at the gene ends were 6 bases for V and 8 bases for J; bases not matched to a gene: 6. Germline loops: CDR1 SQVTM, CDR2 ANQGSEA. The CDR3 consists of 12 residues. In DNA, the CDR3 is TGCAGCGTCAGACAGGGCCCCGAAAAACTGTTTTTT. This codes for CSVRQGPEKLFF.

V is TRBV30 and J is TRBJ2-7, with 8 nucleotides matching TRBD2. Germline trimming cut 7 bases from V and 3 bases from J; bases unmatched to any gene: 5. This CDR3 region has 12 residues. The germline V gene has CDR1 GTSNPN and CDR2 SVGIG (reference sequence). CDR3 DNA sequence: TGTGCCTCGGGGGGGACTAACTACGAGCAGTACTTC. The encoded protein is CASGGTNYEQYF.

This chain links TRBV6-5 with TRBJ2-7, with 9 bases lining up with TRBD1. Germline loops: CDR1 MNHEY, CDR2 SVGAGI. J gave up 4 bases and V 4 bases, and 5 bases lay outside the gene matches. CDR3 length equals 14 residues. The CDR3 DNA follows: TGTGCCAGCAGTTCGGGACAGGGAACTTACGAGCAGTACTTC. Its translation is CASSSGQGTYEQYF.

CDR3 protein: CASSPNSPTAGYNEQFF. CDR3 bases: TGCGCCAGCAGCCCAAACTCGCCGACAGCGGGGTACAATGAGCAGTTCTTC. The chain combines TRBV4-3 with TRBJ2-1, with 7 bases matching TRBD2. The germline gives CDR1 LGHNA, CDR2 YSLEER. The CDR3 is 17 residues long. J lost 4 bases, V lost 4 bases, and 13 bases had no gene match.

The V gene is TRBV28, the J gene TRBJ1-3, with D maybe TRBD1 (6 bases). Per germline, CDR1 MDHEN and CDR2 SYDVKM. The ends were cut back, 2 bases at V and 1 base at J, with 6 bases in the middle. The CDR3 has 14 residues. The CDR3 protein is CASSLTGSGNTIYF. CDR3 DNA sequence: TGTGCCAGCAGTTTAACAGGGTCTGGAAACACCATATATTTT.

This clone was seen a few times. V and J are TRBV2 and TRBJ2-6; 8 bases are a match to TRBD1. The CDR3 extends over 16 amino acids. Germline values: CDR1 SNHLY, CDR2 FYNNEI. Trimming took 6 bases from V and 0 from J; bases not matched to a gene: 4. Here the CDR3 DNA reads TGTGCCAGCAGCGGGACAGGCTTCTCTGGGGCCAACGTCCTGACTTTC. This gives the protein CASSGTGFSGANVLTF.

The J gene is TRBJ2-5, the V gene TRBV5-6, with D perhaps TRBD1 (6 bases). Per germline, CDR1 SGHDT and CDR2 YYEEEE. V shed 4 bases and J shed 1 base, with 8 bases lying between them. This CDR3 spans 13 amino acids. This chain's CDR3 is CASSATGQETQYF. The CDR3 DNA follows: TGTGCCAGCAGCGCGACAGGCCAAGAGACCCAGTACTTC. The variable domain in full, completed from reference TRBV5-6 and TRBJ2-5, reads DAGVTQSPTHLIKTRGQQVTLRCSPKSGHDTVSWYQQALGQGPQFIFQYYEEEERQRGNFPDRFSGHQFPNYSSELNVNALLLGDSALYLCASSATGQETQYFGPGTRLLVL.

The chain has TRBV19 and TRBJ1-1; possible D gene TRBD1, 5 bases. Germline-derived CDR1 and CDR2 are LNHDA and SQIVND (reference sequence). Trimming removed 5 bases from V and 0 bases from J, with 7 bases in between. This CDR3 is 13 amino acids long. CDR3 sequence reads: CASSQGLNTEAFF. In DNA form, the CDR3 reads TGTGCCAGTAGTCAGGGATTGAACACTGAAGCTTTCTTT.

The V and J genes are TRBV5-6 and TRBJ1-5; tentatively, D is TRBD1 (6 bases). Trimming left V 2 bases short and J 7 bases short, with 10 bases between. The CDR3 runs 13 residues. The germline CDR1 and CDR2 sequences are SGHDT and YYEEEE. The CDR3 sequence: CASSFRGGQPQHF. In DNA form, the CDR3 reads TGTGCCAGCAGCTTCAGGGGTGGGCAGCCCCAGCATTTT.

The rearrangement links TRBV7-2 to TRBJ1-1, with D possibly TRBD1 on 5 matching bases. This CDR3 contains 13 residues. CDR1 and CDR2 (germline): SGHTA, FQGNSA. Between the trimmed V and J ends, which lost 1 base and 10 bases, there was a span of 13 bases. The CDR3 sequence is CASSLGGEVSAFF. The CDR3 nucleotides read TGTGCCAGCAGCTTAGGGGGGGAAGTATCAGCTTTCTTT.

The chain combines TRBV6-5 with TRBJ2-5; 8 bases map to TRBD1. The germline V gene encodes CDR1 MNHEY and CDR2 SVGAGI. Trimming removed 11 bases from V and 1 base from J; junction bases left unmatched: 3. The CDR3 is 12 amino acids. In nucleotides, the CDR3 is TGTGCCGGCGGACAGGGCCAAGAGACCCAGTACTTC. This codes for CAGGQGQETQYF.

This chain connects TRBV10-3 to TRBJ1-2; 7 bases match TRBD1. The CDR3 length is 16 residues. CDR1 and CDR2 (germline): ENHRY, SYGVKD. With 3 bases clipped from V and 6 bases from J, the junction kept 13 bases outside the gene matches. The CDR3 protein is CAISDNKGQAGDGYTF. CDR3 nucleotides: TGTGCCATCAGTGACAACAAAGGACAGGCCGGGGATGGCTACACCTTC.

This chain joins TRBV9 and TRBJ1-5, with D possibly matching TRBD1 (6 bases). The V end lost 4 bases, the J end lost 6 bases, and 14 bases lay between the germline ends. This CDR3 is built from 14 residues. Germline V CDR1 and CDR2: SGDLS, YYNGEE. CDR3 in DNA: TGTGCCAGCAGCACAGGGAGGGAGAGTCAGCCCCAGCATTTT. Amino acids: CASSTGRESQPQHF. The full variable domain, with the rest looked up from reference TRBV9 and TRBJ1-5, is DSGVTQTPKHLITATGQRVTLRCSPRSGDLSVYWYQQSLDQGLQFLIQYYNGEERAKGNILERFSAQQFPDLHSELNLSSLELGDSALYFCASSTGRESQPQHFGDGTRLSIL.

The chain joins TRBV7-9 to TRBJ1-2; D is undetermined. Germline CDR1 is SEHNR and CDR2 is FQNEAQ (reference sequence). Trimming cost V 3 bases and J 4 bases, with 12 bases left between them. The CDR3 runs to 14 residues. The CDR3, as DNA: TGTGCCAGCAGCTTCCCAGGTCAAAGCTATGGCTACACCTTC. Protein sequence: CASSFPGQSYGYTF.

The chain couples TRBV3-1 (or the pseudogene TRBV3-2) to TRBJ2-5; D possibly corresponds to TRBD1 (6 bases). The CDR3 loop spans 16 amino acids. Per the germline V gene, CDR1 is LGHDT and CDR2 is YNNKEL (reference sequence). V lost 4 bases, J lost 5 bases, and 20 bases lay in between. DNA for the CDR3: TGTGCCAGCAGCCGAGTTAGGGGGTCCACATCGGAGACCCAGTACTTC. Its translation: CASSRVRGSTSETQYF.

V is TRBV7-2 and J is TRBJ2-2; 7 bases agree with TRBD2. V gave up 4 bases and J gave up 4 bases; unmatched junction bases: 6. Germline CDR1 SGHTA, CDR2 FQGNSA. The CDR3 length is 15 residues. The CDR3 bases are TGTGCCAGCAGCTCACCGCGGACTAGCACCGGGGAGCTGTTTTTT. It yields the protein CASSSPRTSTGELFF.

This clone was recorded at least ten times. The chain links TRBV30 to TRBJ2-3, with 11 bases lining up with TRBD2. The V gene end was trimmed by 0 bases and the J gene end by 5 bases; junction bases not matched to a gene: 4. The CDR3 has 15 residues. Germline lookup yields CDR1 GTSNPN and CDR2 SVGIG (reference sequence). This CDR3 is CAWSVLAGEKDTQYF. CDR3 bases: TGTGCCTGGAGTGTACTAGCGGGGGAAAAAGATACGCAGTATTTT. Supplemented by reference TRBV30 and TRBJ2-3, the full variable domain reads SQTIHQWPATLVQPVGSPLSLECTVEGTSNPNLYWYRQAAGRGLQLLFYSVGIGQISSEVPQNLSASRPQDRQFILSSKKLLLSDSGFYLCAWSVLAGEKDTQYFGPGTRLTVL.

J is TRBJ2-2 and V is TRBV4-3; a possible D gene is TRBD1 (6 bases). Germline V gene data show CDR1 as LGHNA and CDR2 as YSLEER. The CDR3 length is 14 residues. The V gene lost 1 base and the J gene lost 9 bases, with 12 bases spanning the gap. The CDR3 sequence is CASSQGTAVRELFF. CDR3 sequence (DNA): TGCGCCAGCAGCCAAGGGACAGCTGTAAGGGAGCTGTTTTTT.

The CDR3 region is CASSPPGTATNEQFF. CDR3 DNA sequence: TGCGCCAGCAGTCCTCCGGGGACAGCAACTAATGAGCAGTTCTTC. The chain joins TRBV10-1 to TRBJ2-1, with 7 bases identical to TRBD1. Unmatched junction bases numbered 11, after V lost 5 bases and J lost 7 bases. The germline CDR1 and CDR2 sequences are WNHNN and SYGVQD (reference sequence). The CDR3 consists of 15 residues.

CDR3 loop: CASSPAAQGQETQYF. The CDR3 region has the DNA TGTGCCAGCTCACCAGCGGCGCAGGGGCAAGAGACCCAGTACTTC. The chain has TRBV18 and TRBJ2-5; a possible D gene is TRBD1 (6 bases). Germline V CDR1 and CDR2: KGHSH, LQKENI. Trimming cost V 2 bases and J 2 bases, with 12 bases left between them. The CDR3 extends over 15 amino acids.

The CDR3 region has the DNA TGTGCCAGCAGTTTATTGGAGCGGGGGGCGTTCTTC. Translation: CASSLLERGAFF. The chain recombines TRBV28 with TRBJ2-1, with TRBD2 matching over 9 bases. Germline lookup yields CDR1 MDHEN and CDR2 SYDVKM. J gave up 15 bases and V 1 base, and 4 bases lay outside the gene matches. The length of the CDR3 is 12 residues.

The chain employs TRBV5-3 and TRBJ1-6, with 7 positions matching TRBD1. TRBV5-3 is identified as an open reading frame with a role that is uncertain. The CDR3 has 16 residues. With V trimmed by 4 bases and J by 6 bases, 10 bases remained unmatched. The CDR3 region has the DNA TGTGCCAGAAGCAGAATGACAGGGAATGGTAATTCACCCCTCCACTTT. This codes for CARSRMTGNGNSPLHF.

V is TRBV9 and J is TRBJ1-3; D uncertain. The CDR3 is 15 amino acids. Trimming removed 7 bases at V and 1 base at J, with 15 bases between. The germline gives CDR1 SGDLS, CDR2 YYNGEE. The CDR3 nucleotides read TGTGCCAGCGGCAGAGTCCCAGGTTCTGGAAACACCATATATTTT. This encodes CASGRVPGSGNTIYF. Filled out from reference TRBV9 and TRBJ1-3, the complete variable domain reads DSGVTQTPKHLITATGQRVTLRCSPRSGDLSVYWYQQSLDQGLQFLIQYYNGEERAKGNILERFSAQQFPDLHSELNLSSLELGDSALYFCASGRVPGSGNTIYFGEGSWLTVV.

The chain employs TRBV19 and TRBJ1-5, with D tentatively TRBD1 (5 bases). Looked up from germline, CDR1 is LNHDA and CDR2 is SQIVND (reference sequence). V was trimmed by 5 bases and J by 11 bases, leaving 16 bases between them. The CDR3 extends over 13 amino acids. CDR3 nucleotides: TGTGCCAGTAGTGCTGGGGGGGACCTATCCCAGCATTTT. Amino acids: CASSAGGDLSQHF.